Listed below are T cell receptor beta chains from one sample, sequenced in a study of post-analysis software for immune sequencing data. MiXCR was run by TCRdb on the PCR reads, yielding one entry per CDR3 protein. The table includes about 540,000 distinct CDR3 sequences, around 31% detected once. The material sequenced was blood. The receptors were gathered from a girl between 2 and 17 years old with multiple sclerosis. Each CDR3 is given with its conserved first and last residue. Each record gives: V gene, CDR3 protein.

v_gene: TRBV4-1
CDR3aa: CASSQEDANTDTQYF

v_gene: TRBV29-1
CDR3aa: CSARTGSGEQFF

v_gene: TRBV7-2
CDR3aa: CASSLQRETQYF

v_gene: TRBV12-3/TRBV12-4
CDR3aa: CASSPRGLYEQYF

v_gene: TRBV29-1
CDR3aa: CSVEDLRGDNEQFF

v_gene: TRBV10-2
CDR3aa: CASSEMGGLDTQYF

v_gene: TRBV12-3/TRBV12-4
CDR3aa: CASSLKADYGYTF

v_gene: TRBV13
CDR3aa: CASSSRDNSYEQYF

v_gene: TRBV20-1
CDR3aa: CSAPHSGELSYEQYF

v_gene: TRBV29-1
CDR3aa: CSVEERGKDETQYF

v_gene: TRBV4-1
CDR3aa: CASSQPTGDRNSPLHF